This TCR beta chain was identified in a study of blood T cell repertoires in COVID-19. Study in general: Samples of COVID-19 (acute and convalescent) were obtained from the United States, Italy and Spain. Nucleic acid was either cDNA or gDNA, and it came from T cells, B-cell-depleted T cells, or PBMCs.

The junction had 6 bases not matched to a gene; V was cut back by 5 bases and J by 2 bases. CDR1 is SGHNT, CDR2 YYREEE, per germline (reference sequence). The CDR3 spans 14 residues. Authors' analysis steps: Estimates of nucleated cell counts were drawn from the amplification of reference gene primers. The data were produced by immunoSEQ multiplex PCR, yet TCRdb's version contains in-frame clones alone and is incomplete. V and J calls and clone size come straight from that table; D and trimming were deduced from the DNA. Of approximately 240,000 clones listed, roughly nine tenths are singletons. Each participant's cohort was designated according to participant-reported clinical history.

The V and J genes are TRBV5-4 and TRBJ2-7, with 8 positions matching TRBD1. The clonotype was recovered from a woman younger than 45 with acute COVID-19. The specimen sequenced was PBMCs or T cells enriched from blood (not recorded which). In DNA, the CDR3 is TGTGCCAGCAGTCTGTGGGACAGGACCTACGAGCAGTACTTC. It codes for CASSLWDRTYEQYF.